The clone carrying this T cell receptor (beta chain) has a handful of counts. The antigen is not known. Gene names and germline match the mouse. The CDR3 extends 4 residues past the end of the read, so its final part is completed from the germline J gene. Cutaneous lymph nodes were pooled and cells sorted by CD4, CD8alpha, NKG2D, NKG2ACE and more. The germline CDR1 and CDR2 sequences are NSQYPW and LRSPGD (reference sequence). The CDR3 sequence is 15 residues long. RNA, once extracted, was reverse transcribed into cDNA for use as the sequencing template. Only in-frame clones appear in the TCRdb table, and some are missing; sequencing was by immunoSEQ multiplex PCR. The table lists around 20,000 clones, with no singletons. The data belong to a study of CD8+ T cells in alopecia areata. Study information: Donors of skin were C3H/HeJ mice aged about 6-13 months with spontaneous alopecia, and recipients were approximately 7-11-week-old female C3H/HeJ mice. General study points: Affected lesional scalp, above all in alopecia totalis/universalis, was more clonal than normal scalp.

The sequence came from a C3H/HeJ mouse with alopecia areata. This mouse strain has H2-k as its MHC haplotype. The sample consisted of CD8+ T cells sorted from a lymph node. The chain has TRBV1 and TRBJ2-4, with 11 positions matching TRBD2. CDR3 DNA (partial): TGCACCTGCAGTGCCCCGGGACTGGGGGAAAAC. Protein product: CTCSAPGLGEN. The complete CDR3 sequence is CTCSAPGLGENTLYF.